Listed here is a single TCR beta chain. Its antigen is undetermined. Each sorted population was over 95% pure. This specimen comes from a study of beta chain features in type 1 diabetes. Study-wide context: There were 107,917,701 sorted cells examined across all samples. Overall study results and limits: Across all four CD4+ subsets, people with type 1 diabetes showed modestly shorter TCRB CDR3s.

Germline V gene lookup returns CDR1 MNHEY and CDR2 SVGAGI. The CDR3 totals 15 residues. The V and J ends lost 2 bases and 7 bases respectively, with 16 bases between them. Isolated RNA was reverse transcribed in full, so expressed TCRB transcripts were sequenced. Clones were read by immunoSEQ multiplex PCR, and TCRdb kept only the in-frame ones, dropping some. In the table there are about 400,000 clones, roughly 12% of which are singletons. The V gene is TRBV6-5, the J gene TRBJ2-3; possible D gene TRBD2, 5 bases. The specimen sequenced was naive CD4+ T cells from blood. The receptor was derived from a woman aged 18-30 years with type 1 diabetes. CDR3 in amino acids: CASSYNVRTDNTQYF. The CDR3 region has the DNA TGTGCCAGCAGTTACAATGTGAGGACTGATAATACGCAGTATTTT.